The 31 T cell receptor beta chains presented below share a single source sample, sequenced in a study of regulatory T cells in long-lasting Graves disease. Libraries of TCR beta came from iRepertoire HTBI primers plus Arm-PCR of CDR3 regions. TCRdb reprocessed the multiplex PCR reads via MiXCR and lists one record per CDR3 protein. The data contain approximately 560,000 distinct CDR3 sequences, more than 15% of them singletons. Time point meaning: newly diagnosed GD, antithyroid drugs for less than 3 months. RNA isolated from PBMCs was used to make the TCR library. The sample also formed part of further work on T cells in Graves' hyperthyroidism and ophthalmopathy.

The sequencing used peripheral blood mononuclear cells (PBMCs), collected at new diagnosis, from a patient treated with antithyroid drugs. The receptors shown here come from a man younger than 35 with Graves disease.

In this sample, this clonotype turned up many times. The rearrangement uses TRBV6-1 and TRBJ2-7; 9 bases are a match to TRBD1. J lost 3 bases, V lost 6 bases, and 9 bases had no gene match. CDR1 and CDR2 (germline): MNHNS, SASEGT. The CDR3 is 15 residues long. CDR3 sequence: CASRAEQGAIYEQYF. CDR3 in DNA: TGTGCCAGCAGAGCAGAACAGGGGGCCATCTACGAGCAGTACTTC.

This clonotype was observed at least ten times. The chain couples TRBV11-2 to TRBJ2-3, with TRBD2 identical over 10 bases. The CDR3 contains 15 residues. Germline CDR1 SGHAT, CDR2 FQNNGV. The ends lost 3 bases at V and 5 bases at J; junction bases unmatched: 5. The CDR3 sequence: CASSFSGRAVDTQYF. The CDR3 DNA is TGTGCCAGCAGCTTCAGCGGGAGGGCGGTAGATACGCAGTATTTT.

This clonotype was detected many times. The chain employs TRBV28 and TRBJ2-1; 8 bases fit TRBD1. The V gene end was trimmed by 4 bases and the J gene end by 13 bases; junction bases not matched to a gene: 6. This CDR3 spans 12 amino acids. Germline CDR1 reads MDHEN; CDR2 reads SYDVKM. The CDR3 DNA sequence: TGTGCCAGCAGTTCCTCAGGGGGCGTACAGTTCTTC. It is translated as CASSSSGGVQFF.

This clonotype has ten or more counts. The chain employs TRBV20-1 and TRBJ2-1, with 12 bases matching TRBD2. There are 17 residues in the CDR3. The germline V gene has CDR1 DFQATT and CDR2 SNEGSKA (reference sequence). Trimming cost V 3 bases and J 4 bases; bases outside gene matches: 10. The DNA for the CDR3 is TGCAGTGCTAGCGCCCCGCTAGCGGGAGGGAAATACAATGAGCAGTTCTTC. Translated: CSASAPLAGGKYNEQFF.

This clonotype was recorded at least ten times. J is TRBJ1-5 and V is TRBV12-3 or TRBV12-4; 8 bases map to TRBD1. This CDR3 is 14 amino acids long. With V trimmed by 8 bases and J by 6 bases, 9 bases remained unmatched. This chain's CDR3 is CASSTGVRGQPQHF. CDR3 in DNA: TGTGCCAGCTCGACAGGGGTTAGGGGTCAGCCCCAGCATTTT.

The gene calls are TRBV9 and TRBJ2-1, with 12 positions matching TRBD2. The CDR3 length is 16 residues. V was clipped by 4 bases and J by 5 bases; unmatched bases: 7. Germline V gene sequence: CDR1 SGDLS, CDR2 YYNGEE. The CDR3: CASSPGTSGLHNEQFF. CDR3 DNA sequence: TGTGCCAGCAGCCCCGGGACTAGCGGGTTGCACAATGAGCAGTTCTTC.

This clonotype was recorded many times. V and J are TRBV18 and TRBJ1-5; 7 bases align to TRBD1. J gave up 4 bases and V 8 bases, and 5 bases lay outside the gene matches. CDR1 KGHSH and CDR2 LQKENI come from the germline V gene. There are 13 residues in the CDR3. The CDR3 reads CASSRDRNQPQHF. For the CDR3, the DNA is TGTGCCAGCAGCCGGGACAGAAATCAGCCCCAGCATTTT.

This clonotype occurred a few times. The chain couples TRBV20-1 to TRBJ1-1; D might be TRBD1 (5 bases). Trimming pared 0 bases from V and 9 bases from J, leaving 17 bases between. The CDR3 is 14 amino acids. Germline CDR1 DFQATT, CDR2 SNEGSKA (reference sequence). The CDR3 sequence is CSARDGTSKTQAFF. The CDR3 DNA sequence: TGCAGTGCTAGAGACGGGACTTCTAAAACCCAAGCTTTCTTT.

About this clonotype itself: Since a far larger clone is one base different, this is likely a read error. The CDR3 sequence: CASRLREGVNEQYF. The CDR3 nucleotides are TGTGCCAGCCGTCTGCGGGAGGGAGTGAATGAGCAGTACTTC. The chain carries TRBV2 and TRBJ2-7; 9 bases fit TRBD2. Looked up from germline, CDR1 is SNHLY and CDR2 is FYNNEI. The CDR3 is made up of 14 amino acids. J lost 7 bases, V lost 8 bases, and 12 bases had no gene match.

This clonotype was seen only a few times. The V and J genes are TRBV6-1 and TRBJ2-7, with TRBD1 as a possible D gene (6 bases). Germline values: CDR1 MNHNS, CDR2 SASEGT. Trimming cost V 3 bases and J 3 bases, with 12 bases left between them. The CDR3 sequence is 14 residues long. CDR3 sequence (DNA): TGTGCCAGCAGTGAGCTTGCACAGGGCTACGAGCAGTACTTC. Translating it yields CASSELAQGYEQYF.

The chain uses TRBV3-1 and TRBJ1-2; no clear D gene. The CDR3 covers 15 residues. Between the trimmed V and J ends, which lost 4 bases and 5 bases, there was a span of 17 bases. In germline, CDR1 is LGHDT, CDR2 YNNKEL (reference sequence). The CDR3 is CASSPGIQSQYGYTF. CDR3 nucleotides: TGTGCCAGCAGCCCGGGTATTCAATCCCAGTATGGCTACACCTTC.

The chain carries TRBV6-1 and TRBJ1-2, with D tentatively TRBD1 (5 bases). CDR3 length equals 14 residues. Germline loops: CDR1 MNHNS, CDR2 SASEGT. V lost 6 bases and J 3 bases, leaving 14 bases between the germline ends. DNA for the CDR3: TGTGCCAGCAGCCTCGGGGGGGATGACTATGGCTACACCTTC. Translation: CASSLGGDDYGYTF.

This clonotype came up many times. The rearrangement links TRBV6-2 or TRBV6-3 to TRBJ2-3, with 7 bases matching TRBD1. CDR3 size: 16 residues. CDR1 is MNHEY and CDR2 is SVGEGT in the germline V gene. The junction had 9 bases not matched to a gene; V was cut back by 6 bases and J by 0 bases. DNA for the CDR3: TGTGCCAGCAGCGACGGACAGGCCGCTAGCACAGATACGCAGTATTTT. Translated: CASSDGQAASTDTQYF.

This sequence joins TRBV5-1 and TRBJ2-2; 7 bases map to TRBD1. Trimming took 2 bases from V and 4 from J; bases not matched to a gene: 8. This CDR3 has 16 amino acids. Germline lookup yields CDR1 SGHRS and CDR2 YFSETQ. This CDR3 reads CASSFTGTDLTGELFF. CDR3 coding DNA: TGCGCCAGCAGCTTTACCGGGACAGACCTCACCGGGGAGCTGTTTTTT.

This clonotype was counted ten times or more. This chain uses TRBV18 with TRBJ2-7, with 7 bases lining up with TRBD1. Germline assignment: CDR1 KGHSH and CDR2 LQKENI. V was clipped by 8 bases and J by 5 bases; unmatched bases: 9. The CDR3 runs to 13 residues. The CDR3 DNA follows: TGTGCCAGCGCCCAGGGGGTGGGTGACGAGCAGTACTTC. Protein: CASAQGVGDEQYF.

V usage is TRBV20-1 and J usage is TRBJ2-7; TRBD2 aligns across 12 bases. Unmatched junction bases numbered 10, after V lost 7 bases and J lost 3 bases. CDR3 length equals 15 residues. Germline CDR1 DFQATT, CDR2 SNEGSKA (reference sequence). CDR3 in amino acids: CSGRTSGMNLYEQYF. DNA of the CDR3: TGCAGTGGGAGGACTAGCGGGATGAATCTCTACGAGCAGTACTTC.

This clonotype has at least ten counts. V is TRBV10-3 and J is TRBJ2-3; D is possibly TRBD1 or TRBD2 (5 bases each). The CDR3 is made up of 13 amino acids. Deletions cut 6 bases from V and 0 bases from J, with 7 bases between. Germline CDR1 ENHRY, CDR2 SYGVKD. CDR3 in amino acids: CAIRGDSTDTQYF. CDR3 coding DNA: TGTGCCATCAGGGGGGACAGCACAGATACGCAGTATTTT.

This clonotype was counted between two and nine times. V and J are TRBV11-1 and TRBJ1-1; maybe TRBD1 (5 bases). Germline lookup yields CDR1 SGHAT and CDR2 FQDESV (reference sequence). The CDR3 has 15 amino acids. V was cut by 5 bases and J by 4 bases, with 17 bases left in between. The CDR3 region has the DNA TGTGCCAGCAGCCCCAGGTGGCCGCAGGGCACTGAAGCTTTCTTT. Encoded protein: CASSPRWPQGTEAFF.

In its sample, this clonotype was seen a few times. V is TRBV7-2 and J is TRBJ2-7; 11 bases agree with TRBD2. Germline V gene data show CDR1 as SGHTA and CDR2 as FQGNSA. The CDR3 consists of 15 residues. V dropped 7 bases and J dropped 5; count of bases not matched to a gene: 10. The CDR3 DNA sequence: TGTGCCAGCACCCCAATAGCGGGAGGGCCGCACGAGCAGTACTTC. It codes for CASTPIAGGPHEQYF.

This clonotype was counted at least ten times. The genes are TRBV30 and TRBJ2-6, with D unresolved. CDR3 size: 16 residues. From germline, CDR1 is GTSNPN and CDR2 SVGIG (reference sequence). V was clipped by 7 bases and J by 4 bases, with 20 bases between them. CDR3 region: CASPLVFPGGANVLTF. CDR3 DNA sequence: TGTGCCTCCCCCCTCGTTTTCCCTGGAGGGGCCAACGTCCTGACTTTC.

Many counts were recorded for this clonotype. The CDR3 is CASSRKGNTEAFF. The CDR3 nucleotides are TGTGCCAGCAGTCGGAAGGGGAACACTGAAGCTTTCTTT. The chain joins TRBV2 to TRBJ1-1; no clear D. This CDR3 is built from 13 residues. The V gene lost 5 bases and the J gene lost 1 base, with 8 bases spanning the gap. Germline CDR1 is SNHLY and CDR2 is FYNNEI.

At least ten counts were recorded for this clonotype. The CDR3 loop reads CASGFGSGTSTDTQYF. Written as DNA, the CDR3 is TGTGCTAGTGGTTTCGGCTCCGGGACTAGCACAGATACGCAGTATTTT. The J gene is TRBJ2-3, the V gene TRBV12-5; D is possibly TRBD2 (6 bases). V was trimmed by 3 bases and J by 0 bases, leaving 13 bases between them. This CDR3 spans 16 amino acids. Germline V CDR1 and CDR2: LGHNT, FRNRAP.

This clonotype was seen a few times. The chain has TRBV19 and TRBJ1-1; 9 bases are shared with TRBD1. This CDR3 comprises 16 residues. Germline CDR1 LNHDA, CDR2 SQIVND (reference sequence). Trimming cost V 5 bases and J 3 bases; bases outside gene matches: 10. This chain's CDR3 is CASSPGQGIRYTEAFF. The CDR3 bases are TGTGCCAGTAGTCCCGGACAGGGGATACGATACACTGAAGCTTTCTTT.

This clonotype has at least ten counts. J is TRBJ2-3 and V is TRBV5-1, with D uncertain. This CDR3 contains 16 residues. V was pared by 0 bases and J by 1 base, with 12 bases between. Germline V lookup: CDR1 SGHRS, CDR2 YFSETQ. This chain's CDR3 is CASSLDSRPRTDTQYF. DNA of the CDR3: TGCGCCAGCAGCTTGGATTCTCGACCCCGCACAGATACGCAGTATTTT.

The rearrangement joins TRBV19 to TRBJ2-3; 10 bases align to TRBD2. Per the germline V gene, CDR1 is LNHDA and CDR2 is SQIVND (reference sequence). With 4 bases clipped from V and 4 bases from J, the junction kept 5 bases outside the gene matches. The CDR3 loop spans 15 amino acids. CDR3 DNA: TGTGCCAGTAGTACCTCCGGGACTAGCGCAGATACGCAGTATTTT. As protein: CASSTSGTSADTQYF.

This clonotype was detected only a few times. CDR3: CASRGTGTSSYEQYF. In DNA, the CDR3 is TGTGCCAGCAGGGGTACCGGGACTAGCTCCTACGAGCAGTACTTC. The rearrangement uses TRBV3-1 and TRBJ2-7, with 8 positions matching TRBD2. The trim removed 6 bases at V and 0 bases at J, leaving 7 bases unmatched. The CDR3 consists of 15 residues. Looked up from germline, CDR1 is LGHDT and CDR2 is YNNKEL (reference sequence).

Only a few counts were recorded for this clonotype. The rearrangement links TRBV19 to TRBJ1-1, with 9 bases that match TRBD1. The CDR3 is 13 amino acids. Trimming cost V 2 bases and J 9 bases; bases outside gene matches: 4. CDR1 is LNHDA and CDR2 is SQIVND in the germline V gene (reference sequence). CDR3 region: CASSISTGGKAFF. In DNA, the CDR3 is TGTGCCAGTAGTATATCGACAGGGGGAAAAGCTTTCTTT.

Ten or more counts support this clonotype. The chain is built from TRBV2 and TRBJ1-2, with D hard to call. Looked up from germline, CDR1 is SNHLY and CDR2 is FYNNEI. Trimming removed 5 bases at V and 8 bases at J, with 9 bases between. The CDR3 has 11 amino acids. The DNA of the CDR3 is TGTGCCAGCAGTTGGAGGCGGGGCTACACCTTC. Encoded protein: CASSWRRGYTF.

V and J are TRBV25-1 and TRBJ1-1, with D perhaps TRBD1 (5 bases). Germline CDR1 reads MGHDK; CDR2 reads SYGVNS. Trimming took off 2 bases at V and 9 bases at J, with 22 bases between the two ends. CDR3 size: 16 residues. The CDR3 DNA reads TGTGCCAGCAGTGAAGGTGTGGCAGTTCAGGGCGAAAAAGCTTTCTTT. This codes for CASSEGVAVQGEKAFF.

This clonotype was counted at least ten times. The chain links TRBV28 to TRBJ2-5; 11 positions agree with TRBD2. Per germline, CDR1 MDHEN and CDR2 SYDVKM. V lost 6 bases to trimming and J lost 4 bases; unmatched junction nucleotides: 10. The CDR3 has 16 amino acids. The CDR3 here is CASRTLAGELGETQYF. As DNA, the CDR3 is TGTGCCAGCAGAACACTAGCGGGGGAATTGGGAGAGACCCAGTACTTC.

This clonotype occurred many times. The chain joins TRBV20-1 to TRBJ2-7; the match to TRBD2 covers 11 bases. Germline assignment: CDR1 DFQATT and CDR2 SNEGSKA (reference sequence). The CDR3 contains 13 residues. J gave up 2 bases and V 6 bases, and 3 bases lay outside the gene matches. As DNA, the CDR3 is TGCAGTGCGGGGACTAGCGGAGCCTACGAGCAGTACTTC. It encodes CSAGTSGAYEQYF.